These 12 T cell receptor beta chains originate from one sample sequenced in a study of memory CD4+ T cells and cytomegalovirus serostatus (dated 2019 in TCRdb). A FACSAria II was used to sort memory CD4+ T cells, defined as single viable CD3+CD4+CD8-CD45RO+ cells. The receptor library was made with the immunoSEQ multiplex PCR assay. TCRdb retrieved this table from immuneACCESS and kept in-frame rearrangements only. Not all clones are present; in checked studies, unresolved V genes account for under half, and no reason is known for the remainder. The sample data list roughly 60,000 clones, and 75% to 80% of these were observed just once. The top ten clones comprise nearly 0.9% of the sample. The sequenced sample consisted of memory CD4+ T cells from blood. The source of these receptors is an adult in good health and CMV-seronegative.

J is TRBJ2-1 and V is TRBV7-3, with D possibly matching TRBD1 (5 bases). V lost 5 bases and J 15 bases, leaving 20 bases between the germline ends. The CDR3 runs to 13 residues. Germline CDR1 reads SGHTA; CDR2 reads FQGTGA. The CDR3 DNA sequence: TGTGCCAGCAGCCAGGATTCAGGGTACAGACCGTTCTTC. Protein product: CASSQDSGYRPFF.

This clone was observed a handful of times. V is TRBV5-1 and J is TRBJ1-4, with D perhaps TRBD1 (6 bases). V was cut by 0 bases and J by 5 bases, with 11 bases left in between. Germline V gives CDR1 SGHRS, CDR2 YFSETQ. The CDR3 length is 15 residues. CDR3 DNA sequence: TGCGCCAGCAGCTTGGCTGGGACAAGAAATGAAAAACTGTTTTTT. The encoded protein is CASSLAGTRNEKLFF.

The chain links TRBV6-1 to TRBJ1-2; tentative D call: TRBD1 (5 bases). The CDR3 runs to 14 residues. Germline CDR1 reads MNHNS; CDR2 reads SASEGT. With 8 bases removed from V and 2 bases from J, the gap between germline ends came to 15 bases. The CDR3 is CASRPGGDNYGYTF. DNA for the CDR3: TGTGCCAGCCGACCCGGGGGGGACAACTATGGCTACACCTTC.

The chain uses TRBV19 and TRBJ1-4; tentatively, D is TRBD1 (5 bases). Trimming left V 9 bases short and J 7 bases short, with 18 bases between. CDR3 length: 14 amino acids. Germline V gene sequence: CDR1 LNHDA, CDR2 SQIVND (reference sequence). CDR3 loop: CASRRQGLGEKLFF. The CDR3 DNA is TGTGCCAGCAGGAGGCAGGGTCTCGGTGAAAAACTGTTTTTT.

This chain links TRBV19 with TRBJ1-2; maybe TRBD1 (6 bases). From germline, CDR1 is LNHDA and CDR2 SQIVND (reference sequence). V was pared by 8 bases and J by 6 bases, with 16 bases between. This CDR3 spans 13 amino acids. CDR3 loop: CASSTGALHGYTF. The CDR3 nucleotides are TGTGCCAGTTCCACGGGGGCTCTCCATGGCTACACCTTC.

The chain recombines TRBV25-1 with TRBJ2-5, with 8 bases matching TRBD2. The ends lost 8 bases at V and 3 bases at J; junction bases unmatched: 11. This CDR3 has 15 residues. Looked up from germline, CDR1 is MGHDK and CDR2 is SYGVNS. CDR3 nucleotide sequence: TGTGCCAGCCAGGAGGGGGGAGCGGGAGAAGAGACCCAGTACTTC. Translation: CASQEGGAGEETQYF.

The chain couples TRBV7-8 to TRBJ2-1; 9 bases line up with TRBD2. Losses at the gene ends were 3 bases for V and 2 bases for J; bases not matched to a gene: 5. Germline V gives CDR1 SGHVS, CDR2 FQNEAQ. This CDR3 region has 16 residues. As DNA, the CDR3 is TGTGCCAGCAGCTTCCGGACTAGCGCAGCCTACAATGAGCAGTTCTTC. Its protein product is CASSFRTSAAYNEQFF.

The chain employs TRBV6-4 and TRBJ1-2, with D possibly matching TRBD1 (6 bases). Trimming took 0 bases from V and 4 from J, leaving 9 bases between them. The CDR3 sequence is 14 residues long. Germline V gives CDR1 MRHNA, CDR2 SNTAGT. The CDR3 region has the DNA TGTGCCAGCAGTGACTCGGCAGGGGCCTATGGCTACACCTTC. Its protein product is CASSDSAGAYGYTF.

This clone appeared once. The rearrangement uses TRBV19 and TRBJ1-2; D possibly corresponds to TRBD1 (6 bases). The CDR3 has 13 amino acids. V gave up 4 bases and J gave up 4 bases, with 10 bases separating them. Germline V gene sequence: CDR1 LNHDA, CDR2 SQIVND (reference sequence). CDR3 loop: CASSNRAGYGYTF. For the CDR3, the DNA is TGTGCCAGTAGTAACAGGGCGGGCTATGGCTACACCTTC.

V usage is TRBV5-4 and J usage is TRBJ2-7, with TRBD1 identical over 7 bases. V trimming: 7 bases; J trimming: 5 bases; junction bases outside the gene matches: 9. Germline lookup yields CDR1 SGHNT and CDR2 YYREEE (reference sequence). The CDR3 spans 13 residues. As DNA, the CDR3 is TGTGCCAGCGGCCGACAGGGATCGGACGAGCAGTACTTC. It yields the protein CASGRQGSDEQYF.

The rearrangement links TRBV5-1 to TRBJ2-2; tentative D call: TRBD1 (6 bases). V was pared by 2 bases and J by 6 bases, with 14 bases between. The CDR3 loop spans 15 amino acids. Germline V gene data show CDR1 as SGHRS and CDR2 as YFSETQ. CDR3 in DNA: TGCGCCAGCAGCTTAGGGGACAACGTAGCCGGGGAGCTGTTTTTT. Translating it yields CASSLGDNVAGELFF.

This clone was recorded a few times. The rearrangement links TRBV2 to TRBJ2-3, with D hard to call. Trimming took 3 bases from V and 2 from J, leaving 6 bases between them. This CDR3 comprises 13 residues. Per the germline V gene, CDR1 is SNHLY and CDR2 is FYNNEI. In nucleotides, the CDR3 is TGTGCCAGCAGTGATGCCTTCACAGATACGCAGTATTTT. Encoded protein: CASSDAFTDTQYF. Complete variable domain (other parts from reference TRBV2 and TRBJ2-3): EPEVTQTPSHQVTQMGQEVILRCVPISNHLYFYWYRQILGQKVEFLVSFYNNEISEKSEIFDDQFSVERPDGSNFTLKIRSTKLEDSAMYFCASSDAFTDTQYFGPGTRLTVL.